These 17 T cell receptor beta chains share one sample of origin, sequenced in a study of blood T cell repertoires in COVID-19. The protocol was immunoSEQ multiplex PCR, while the TCRdb copy is restricted to in-frame clones and leaves out a portion. The table has 14,000 to 15,000 clones, roughly 86% seen once. Specimen: peripheral blood. The receptors shown here come from a human donor in a cohort sampled during active COVID-19.

This CDR3 reads CASSQIYNEQFF. The DNA for the CDR3 is TGTGCCAGCAGCCAAATATACAATGAGCAGTTCTTC. This sequence joins TRBV3-1 (or the pseudogene TRBV3-2) and TRBJ2-1; no reliable D call. Trimming pared 2 bases from V and 4 bases from J, leaving 3 bases between. Germline V gene sequence: CDR1 LGHDT, CDR2 YNNKEL (reference sequence). The CDR3 is 12 residues long.

The chain employs TRBV5-4 and TRBJ2-4, with a tentative D call TRBD2 (5 bases). The germline V gene has CDR1 SGHNT and CDR2 YYREEE (reference sequence). V lost 1 base, J lost 3 bases, and 11 bases lay in between. The CDR3 runs 15 residues. CDR3: CASSLSLRGKNIQYF. The CDR3 region has the DNA TGTGCCAGCAGCTTGAGTCTCCGGGGCAAAAACATTCAGTACTTC. Supplemented by reference TRBV5-4 and TRBJ2-4, the full variable domain reads ETGVTQSPTHLIKTRGQQVTLRCSSQSGHNTVSWYQQALGQGPQFIFQYYREEENGRGNFPPRFSGLQFPNYSSELNVNALELDDSALYLCASSLSLRGKNIQYFGAGTRLSVL.

The chain carries TRBV18 and TRBJ2-3, with no clear D. From germline, CDR1 is KGHSH and CDR2 LQKENI. Trimming took off 2 bases at V and 2 bases at J, with 5 bases between the two ends. CDR3 length: 13 amino acids. CDR3 in amino acids: CASSPIVTDTQYF. In nucleotides, the CDR3 is TGTGCCAGCTCACCAATAGTCACAGATACGCAGTATTTT.

The rearrangement links TRBV2 to TRBJ2-7, with no clear D. Per the germline V gene, CDR1 is SNHLY and CDR2 is FYNNEI. This CDR3 is 12 amino acids long. The V end was cut by 2 bases, the J end by 3 bases, with 5 bases between. CDR3 in DNA: TGTGCCAGCAGTGAACAAATCTACGAGCAGTACTTC. Amino acids: CASSEQIYEQYF. Full variable domain (missing parts from reference TRBV2 and TRBJ2-7): EPEVTQTPSHQVTQMGQEVILRCVPISNHLYFYWYRQILGQKVEFLVSFYNNEISEKSEIFDDQFSVERPDGSNFTLKIRSTKLEDSAMYFCASSEQIYEQYFGPGTRLTVT.

The J gene is TRBJ2-1, the V gene TRBV9; possible D gene TRBD1, 6 bases. V lost 0 bases to trimming and J lost 6 bases, with 10 bases between them. Germline V gene data show CDR1 as SGDLS and CDR2 as YYNGEE. The CDR3 extends over 14 amino acids. The CDR3: CASSVVGRGNEQFF. The CDR3 DNA is TGTGCCAGCAGCGTAGTGGGCAGGGGCAATGAGCAGTTCTTC. Together with reference TRBV9 and TRBJ2-1, the CDR3 gives the full variable domain: DSGVTQTPKHLITATGQRVTLRCSPRSGDLSVYWYQQSLDQGLQFLIQYYNGEERAKGNILERFSAQQFPDLHSELNLSSLELGDSALYFCASSVVGRGNEQFFGPGTRLTVL.

Notes on this clone: Germline is not matched at one junction end, which may reflect a read error. This chain uses TRBV28 with TRBJ1-2; 7 bases are a match to TRBD1. This CDR3 region has 13 residues. The germline V gene encodes CDR1 MDHEN and CDR2 SYDVKM. CDR3 sequence reads: CAISRGQPYGYTF. The CDR3, as DNA: TGTGCCATCAGTCGGGGACAGCCCTATGGCTACACCTTC.

This rearrangement joins TRBV7-9 to TRBJ2-3; D is perhaps TRBD1 (6 bases). The germline gives CDR1 SEHNR, CDR2 FQNEAQ (reference sequence). The CDR3 contains 14 residues. Trimming pared 0 bases from V and 2 bases from J, leaving 6 bases between. The CDR3 nucleotides are TGTGCCAGCAGCTTAGCGGGGGCCACAGATACGCAGTATTTT. Translated: CASSLAGATDTQYF.

The chain recombines TRBV6-2 or TRBV6-3 with TRBJ2-7; possibly TRBD2 for D (6 bases). V shed 7 bases and J shed 4 bases, with 11 bases lying between them. The germline CDR1 and CDR2 sequences are MNHEY and SVGEGT. CDR3 size: 12 residues. The CDR3 here is CASNPGGYEQYF. CDR3 coding DNA: TGTGCCAGCAACCCCGGGGGTTACGAGCAGTACTTC.

The rearrangement joins TRBV19 to TRBJ2-7, with 10 bases aligning to TRBD2. Germline V lookup: CDR1 LNHDA, CDR2 SQIVND (reference sequence). Trimming at V came to 4 bases and at J to 3 bases, leaving 3 bases not matched to a gene. The CDR3 loop spans 14 amino acids. The CDR3 sequence: CASSTGLARYEQYF. In nucleotides, the CDR3 is TGTGCCAGTAGTACGGGACTAGCGCGCTACGAGCAGTACTTC.

The V and J genes are TRBV7-2 and TRBJ2-7, with D unclear. Between the trimmed V and J ends, which lost 5 bases and 4 bases, there was a span of 6 bases. The CDR3 has 11 amino acids. The V gene's germline CDR1 is SGHTA and CDR2 FQGNSA. The CDR3 bases are TGTGCCAGCAGCCCCGGGTACGAGCAGTACTTC. Amino acids: CASSPGYEQYF.

J is TRBJ2-7 and V is TRBV3-1 (or the pseudogene TRBV3-2); D possibly corresponds to TRBD1 (5 bases). Trimming took 2 bases from V and 4 from J, leaving 18 bases between them. The CDR3 covers 16 residues. The germline gives CDR1 LGHDT, CDR2 YNNKEL (reference sequence). CDR3 sequence: CASSQFGRGRDYEQYF. For the CDR3, the DNA is TGTGCCAGCAGCCAATTCGGTAGGGGCAGGGATTACGAGCAGTACTTC.

This clone came up a few times. The V gene is TRBV6-1, the J gene TRBJ2-7; D gene uncertain. Germline lookup yields CDR1 MNHNS and CDR2 SASEGT. The ends were cut back, 3 bases at V and 0 bases at J, with 12 bases in the middle. This CDR3 is 15 amino acids long. CDR3 DNA: TGTGCCAGCAGTGACCCTACCCTCCTCTCCTACGAGCAGTACTTC. This encodes CASSDPTLLSYEQYF.

This chain connects TRBV5-6 to TRBJ1-2, with D possibly being TRBD1 (6 bases). The V gene lost 2 bases and the J gene lost 4 bases, with 9 bases spanning the gap. The CDR3 runs 13 residues. CDR1 SGHDT and CDR2 YYEEEE come from the germline V gene. This CDR3 reads CASSFNRAYGYTF. The CDR3 nucleotides are TGTGCCAGCAGCTTTAACAGGGCCTATGGCTACACCTTC.

The chain links TRBV18 to TRBJ2-7; 7 nucleotides agree with TRBD2. Trimming removed 2 bases from V and 6 bases from J; junction bases left unmatched: 13. The length of the CDR3 is 16 residues. CDR1 and CDR2 (germline): KGHSH, LQKENI. The CDR3 DNA reads TGTGCCAGCTCACCAAACGGAGGGAGGGGCAGGGTCGAGCAGTACTTC. The encoded protein is CASSPNGGRGRVEQYF.

The chain links TRBV27 to TRBJ2-7, with D tentatively TRBD2 (5 bases). Looked up from germline, CDR1 is MNHEY and CDR2 is SMNVEV (reference sequence). Trimming stripped 5 bases from V and 6 bases from J, with 17 bases between. This CDR3 comprises 14 residues. The CDR3: CASSPSNYGGEQYF. CDR3 bases: TGTGCCAGCAGTCCATCAAACTACGGAGGCGAGCAGTACTTC.

The V and J genes are TRBV5-4 and TRBJ1-2, with 9 bases aligning to TRBD1. Germline CDR1 and CDR2: SGHNT and YYREEE (reference sequence). CDR3 length: 16 amino acids. Trimming at V came to 3 bases and at J to 5 bases, leaving 11 bases not matched to a gene. CDR3 DNA sequence: TGTGCCAGCAGCTCCGACGCCGGGACAGGGACTTATGGCTACACCTTC. It yields the protein CASSSDAGTGTYGYTF.

This chain uses TRBV3-1 (or the pseudogene TRBV3-2) with TRBJ2-2, with D possibly being TRBD1 (5 bases). Germline CDR1 reads LGHDT; CDR2 reads YNNKEL (reference sequence). CDR3 length: 15 amino acids. V lost 7 bases and J lost 1, with 13 bases in between. CDR3: CASTPRERNTGELFF. DNA of the CDR3: TGTGCCAGCACCCCCAGGGAAAGGAACACCGGGGAGCTGTTTTTT.